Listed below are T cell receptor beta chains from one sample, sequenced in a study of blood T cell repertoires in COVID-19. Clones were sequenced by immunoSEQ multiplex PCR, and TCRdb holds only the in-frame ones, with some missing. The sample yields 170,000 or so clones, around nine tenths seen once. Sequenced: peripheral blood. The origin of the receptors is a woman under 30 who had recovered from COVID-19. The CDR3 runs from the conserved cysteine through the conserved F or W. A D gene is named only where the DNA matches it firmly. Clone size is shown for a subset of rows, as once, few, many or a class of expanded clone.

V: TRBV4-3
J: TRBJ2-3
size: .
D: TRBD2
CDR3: CASSPLGLADTQYF
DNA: TGCGCCAGCAGCCCCCTTGGACTAGCAGATACGCAGTATTTT

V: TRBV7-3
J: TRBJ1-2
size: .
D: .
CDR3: CASHRRGFEGYTF
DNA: TGTGCCAGCCATCGGCGGGGGTTTGAGGGCTACACCTTC

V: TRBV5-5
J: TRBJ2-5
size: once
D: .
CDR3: CASSLASLTAQETQYF
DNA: TGTGCCAGCAGCTTGGCCTCGTTGACAGCTCAAGAGACCCAGTACTTC

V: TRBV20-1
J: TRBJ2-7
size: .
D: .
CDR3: CSASGAGQPTYEQYF
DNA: TGCAGTGCCAGTGGAGCCGGACAGCCGACCTACGAGCAGTACTTC

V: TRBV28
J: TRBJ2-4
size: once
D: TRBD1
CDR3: CASSSRDRGNIQYF
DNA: TGTGCCAGCAGTAGTCGGGACAGGGGAAACATTCAGTACTTC

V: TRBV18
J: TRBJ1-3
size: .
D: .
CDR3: CASSAGTQRTGNTIYF
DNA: TGTGCCAGCTCAGCCGGGACACAACGGACCGGAAACACCATATATTTT

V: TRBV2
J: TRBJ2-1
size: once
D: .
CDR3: CASSGRPGVSNEQFF
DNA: TGTGCCAGCAGTGGACGGCCAGGGGTAAGCAATGAGCAGTTCTTC

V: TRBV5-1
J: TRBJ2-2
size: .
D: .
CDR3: CASSSLGETGELFF
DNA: TGCGCCAGCAGCTCACTCGGGGAGACCGGGGAGCTGTTTTTT

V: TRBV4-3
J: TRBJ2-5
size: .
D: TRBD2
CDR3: CASSQGTSGQETQYF
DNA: TGCGCCAGCAGCCAAGGGACTAGCGGGCAAGAGACCCAGTACTTC

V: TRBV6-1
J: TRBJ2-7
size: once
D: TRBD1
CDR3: CASSWTTGYTYEQYF
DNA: TGTGCCAGCAGCTGGACGACAGGGTACACCTACGAGCAGTACTTC

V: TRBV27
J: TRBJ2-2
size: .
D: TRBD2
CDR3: CASSLYGLAGEGGELFF
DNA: TGTGCCAGCAGTTTATATGGACTAGCGGGAGAGGGCGGGGAGCTGTTTTTT

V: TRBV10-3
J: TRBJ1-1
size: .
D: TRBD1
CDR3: CAIQQGVNTEAFF
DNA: TGTGCCATTCAACAGGGGGTAAACACTGAAGCTTTCTTT

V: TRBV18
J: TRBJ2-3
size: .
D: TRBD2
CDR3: CASSPWTSGGAGTDTQYF
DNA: TGTGCCAGCTCACCCTGGACTAGCGGGGGGGCTGGCACAGATACGCAGTATTTT

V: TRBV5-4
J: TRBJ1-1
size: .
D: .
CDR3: CASSLGHYEAFF
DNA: TGTGCCAGCAGCTTGGGACATTACGAGGCTTTCTTT

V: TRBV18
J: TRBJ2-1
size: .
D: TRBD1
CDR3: CASSPLGGGYNEQFF
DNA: TGTGCCAGCTCACCTCTAGGGGGCGGGTACAATGAGCAGTTCTTC

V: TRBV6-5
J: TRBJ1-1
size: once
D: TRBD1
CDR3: CASSYSGTGLDEAFF
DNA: TGTGCCAGCAGTTACTCCGGGACAGGGTTGGATGAAGCTTTCTTT

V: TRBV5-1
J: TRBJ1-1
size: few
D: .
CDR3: CASSLDRNTEAFF
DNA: TGCGCCAGCAGCTTGGACAGGAACACTGAAGCTTTCTTT

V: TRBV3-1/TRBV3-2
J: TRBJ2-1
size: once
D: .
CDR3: CASSQERVPAANEQFF
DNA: TGTGCCAGCAGCCAAGAACGTGTCCCTGCGGCCAATGAGCAGTTCTTC

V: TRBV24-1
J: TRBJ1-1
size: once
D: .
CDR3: CATSDPGLTEAFF
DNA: TGTGCCACCAGTGACCCGGGACTCACTGAAGCTTTCTTT

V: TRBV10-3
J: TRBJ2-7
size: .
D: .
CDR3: CAIRPMSSYEQYF
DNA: TGTGCCATCAGGCCCATGAGCTCCTACGAGCAGTACTTC

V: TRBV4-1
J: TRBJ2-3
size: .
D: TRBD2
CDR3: CASTPSGSTDTQYF
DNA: TGCGCCAGCACCCCTAGCGGGAGCACAGATACGCAGTATTTT

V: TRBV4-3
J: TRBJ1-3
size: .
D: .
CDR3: CASSQDRLSGNTIYF
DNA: TGCGCCAGCAGCCAAGACAGGCTTAGTGGAAACACCATATATTTT

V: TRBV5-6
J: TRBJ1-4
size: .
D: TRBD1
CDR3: CASSIDRVGEKLFF
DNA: TGTGCCAGCAGCATCGACAGGGTAGGGGAAAAACTGTTTTTT

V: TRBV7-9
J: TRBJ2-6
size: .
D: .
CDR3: CASSQQVSGANVLTF
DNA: TGTGCCAGCAGCCAACAAGTCTCTGGGGCCAACGTCCTGACTTTC

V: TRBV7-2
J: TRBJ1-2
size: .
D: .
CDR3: CASSWRVYGYTF
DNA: TGTGCCAGCAGCTGGAGGGTCTATGGCTACACCTTC

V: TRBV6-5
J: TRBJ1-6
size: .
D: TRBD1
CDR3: CASSPGQEYSPLHF
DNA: TGTGCCAGCAGTCCGGGACAGGAATATTCACCCCTCCACTTT

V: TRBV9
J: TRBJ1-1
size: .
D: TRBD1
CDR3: CASSVVPGGTEAFF
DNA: TGTGCCAGCAGCGTAGTCCCAGGGGGCACTGAAGCTTTCTTT

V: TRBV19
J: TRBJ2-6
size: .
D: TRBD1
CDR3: CASSRTGNLDVLTF
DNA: TGTGCCAGTAGTAGGACAGGAAATCTCGACGTCCTGACTTTC

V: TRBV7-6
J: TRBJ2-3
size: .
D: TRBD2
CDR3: CASSLVWTGLAGVSTQYF
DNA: TGTGCCAGCAGCTTAGTCTGGACGGGACTAGCGGGAGTCAGCACGCAGTATTTT

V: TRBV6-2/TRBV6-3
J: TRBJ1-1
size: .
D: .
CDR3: CASSTPGGLGTEAFF
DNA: TGTGCCAGCAGTACCCCGGGAGGGCTGGGCACTGAAGCTTTCTTT

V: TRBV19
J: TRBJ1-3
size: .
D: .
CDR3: CASSAGFSGNTIYF
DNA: TGTGCCAGTAGCGCAGGGTTCTCTGGAAACACCATATATTTT

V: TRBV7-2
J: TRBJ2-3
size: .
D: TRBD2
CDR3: CASSRGLAGATDTQYF
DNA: TGTGCCAGCAGTCGGGGACTAGCGGGGGCCACAGATACGCAGTATTTT

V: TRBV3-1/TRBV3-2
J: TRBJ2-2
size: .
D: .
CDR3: CASSQGPRELFF
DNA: TGTGCCAGCAGCCAAGGGCCGAGGGAGCTGTTTTTT

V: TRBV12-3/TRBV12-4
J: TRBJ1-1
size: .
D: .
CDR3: CASTSPGSTEAFF
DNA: TGTGCCAGCACCAGCCCAGGCTCAACTGAAGCTTTCTTT

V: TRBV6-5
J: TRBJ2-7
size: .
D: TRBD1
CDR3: CASSYLGRGRAEQYF
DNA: TGTGCCAGCAGTTACCTAGGCAGGGGGCGAGCCGAGCAGTACTTC

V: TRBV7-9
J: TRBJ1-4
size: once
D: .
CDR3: CASSFGPAGANEKLFF
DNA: TGTGCCAGCAGCTTCGGACCGGCGGGGGCTAATGAAAAACTGTTTTTT

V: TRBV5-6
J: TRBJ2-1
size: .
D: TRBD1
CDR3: CASSPGQGIHNEQFF
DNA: TGTGCCAGCAGCCCGGGACAGGGGATCCACAATGAGCAGTTCTTC

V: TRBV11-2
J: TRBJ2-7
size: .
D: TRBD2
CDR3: CASSLVYRKSGGSYEQYF
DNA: TGTGCCAGCAGCTTAGTTTACAGGAAAAGCGGGGGATCCTACGAGCAGTACTTC

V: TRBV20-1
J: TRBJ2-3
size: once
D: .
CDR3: CSPGGTDTQYF
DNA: TGCAGCCCAGGGGGCACAGATACGCAGTATTTT

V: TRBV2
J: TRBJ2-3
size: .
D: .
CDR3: CASSPGLSTDTQYF
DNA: TGTGCCAGTTCTCCGGGACTCAGCACAGATACGCAGTATTTT

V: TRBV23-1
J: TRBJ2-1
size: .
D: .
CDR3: CASIYKTEQPSFISYNEQFF
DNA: TGCGCCAGCATATATAAGACAGAACAGCCTTCCTTTATTTCCTACAATGAGCAGTTCTTC

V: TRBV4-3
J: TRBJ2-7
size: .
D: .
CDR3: CASSQDLRGREQYF
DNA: TGCGCCAGCAGCCAAGATTTGCGGGGTCGGGAGCAGTACTTC

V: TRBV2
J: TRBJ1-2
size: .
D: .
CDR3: CASSDRKRTSYGYTF
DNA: TGTGCCAGCAGTGATAGGAAGCGGACTAGCTATGGCTACACCTTC

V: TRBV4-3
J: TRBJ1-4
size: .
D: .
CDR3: CASSQDGGREGEKLFF
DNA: TGCGCCAGCAGCCAAGATGGGGGCAGGGAGGGGGAAAAACTGTTTTTT

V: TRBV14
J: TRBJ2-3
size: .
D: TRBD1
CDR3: CASSLLQGARGDTQYF
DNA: TGTGCCAGCAGCCTCTTACAGGGGGCGCGAGGAGATACGCAGTATTTT

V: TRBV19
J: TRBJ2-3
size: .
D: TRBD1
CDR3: CASRDRGLVDTQYF
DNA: TGTGCCAGCCGGGACAGGGGGCTGGTCGATACGCAGTATTTT